The rows below give T cell receptor beta chains drawn from one sample of a study of T cells in Graves' hyperthyroidism and ophthalmopathy. Using its own MiXCR run on the multiplex PCR reads, TCRdb lists one record per CDR3 protein. The data hold a few hundred thousand distinct CDR3 sequences, with 14% observed a single time. The source material was blood. These receptors were taken from a woman between 40 and 50 years old with Graves' hyperthyroidism. Each CDR3 is given with its conserved first and last residue. The D gene is left open where the match is weak. Size is stated for part of the rows, as once, few or many counts, or as a class when the clone is expanded.

D	J	V	size	DNA	CDR3
TRBD2	TRBJ2-1	TRBV20-1	.	TGCAGTGCTCGATTAGCGGGAGTTGGGAAGTGGAATGAGCAGTTCTTC	CSARLAGVGKWNEQFF
.	TRBJ1-1	TRBV20-1	many	TGCAGTGTTTCGGGAGAGGTGAACACTGAAGCTTTCTTT	CSVSGEVNTEAFF
TRBD2	TRBJ2-1	TRBV12-3/TRBV12-4	many	TGTGCCAGCAGTAAACCGGGACTAGCGGGCAATGAGCAGTTCTTC	CASSKPGLAGNEQFF
.	TRBJ2-5	TRBV7-2	many	TGTGCCAGCAGCTTAATTTATGGGGTCCAGTACTTC	CASSLIYGVQYF
TRBD1	TRBJ2-7	TRBV4-1	few	TGCGCCAGCAGCCAAGGGACAGGGGCCTACTACGAGCAGTACTTC	CASSQGTGAYYEQYF
TRBD1	TRBJ2-1	TRBV5-1	many	TGCGCCAGCAGCTTGGGGGGGACAGGAGATTACAATGAGCAGTTCTTC	CASSLGGTGDYNEQFF
TRBD2	TRBJ2-1	TRBV5-8	many	TGTGCCAGCAGCTTGACAACTAGCGGGAACTACAATGAGCAGTTCTTC	CASSLTTSGNYNEQFF
.	TRBJ2-7	TRBV7-6	.	TGTGCCAGCAGCCCTAGAGGTAGCGGCCCCTACGAGCAGTACTTC	CASSPRGSGPYEQYF
.	TRBJ2-3	TRBV6-7	few	TGTGCCAGCAGTACCAAGGAAGACGGGCAGGCCACAGATACGCAGTATTTT	CASSTKEDGQATDTQYF
TRBD1	TRBJ1-6	TRBV11-1	.	TGTGCCAGCAGCTTGGACAGGCTGGATAATTCACCCCTCCACTTT	CASSLDRLDNSPLHF
.	TRBJ1-2	TRBV12-3/TRBV12-4	many	TGTGCCAGCAGTCAGTTCCCCCAGGACTATGGCTACACCTTC	CASSQFPQDYGYTF
.	TRBJ1-2	TRBV30	many	TGTGCCTGGAGTGTACCTCGGGAGGGGTACTATGGCTACACCTTC	CAWSVPREGYYGYTF
.	TRBJ1-5	TRBV12-3/TRBV12-4	many	TGTGCCAGCAGCTCGGGACCACATCAGCCCCAGCATTTT	CASSSGPHQPQHF
TRBD2	TRBJ2-7	TRBV7-8	many	TGTGCCAGCCTTCCCGGACGACTAGCGGGAGAGGGGTCGAGCCCCTACGAGCAGTACTTC	CASLPGRLAGEGSSPYEQYF
TRBD1	TRBJ1-3	TRBV6-1	few	TGTGCCAGCAGTTCCGGGACAGACTTCTCTGGAAACACCATATATTTT	CASSSGTDFSGNTIYF
.	TRBJ1-1	TRBV29-1	few	TGCAGCGGCTCGGGGCTTAACACTGAAGCTTTCTTT	CSGSGLNTEAFF
.	TRBJ2-3	TRBV6-1	.	TGCGCCAGCAATGAAGAGGGTCTGAGCACAGATACGCAGTATTTT	CASNEEGLSTDTQYF
.	TRBJ1-1	TRBV19	.	TGTGCCAGTAGTATATCGGGGGAAACTGAAGCTTTCTTT	CASSISGETEAFF
.	TRBJ2-1	TRBV7-9	many	TGTGCCAGCAGCTTAATTGCCTACAATGAGCAGTTCTTC	CASSLIAYNEQFF
.	TRBJ2-7	TRBV5-1	many	TGCGCCAGCAGCTTATCAACGGACAACTACGAGCAGTACTTC	CASSLSTDNYEQYF
TRBD1	TRBJ1-1	TRBV12-3/TRBV12-4	few	TGTGCCAGCAGACTCTCGAGGACAGGCGCCCAAATAAACACTGAAGCTTTCTTT	CASRLSRTGAQINTEAFF
.	TRBJ1-6	TRBV20-1	few	TGCAGTGCTAGCGTTACCCCGATCTATTCACCCCTCCACTTT	CSASVTPIYSPLHF
.	TRBJ2-7	TRBV9	.	TGTGCCAGCAGCGTCTCCTCTGGGGAGCAGTACTTC	CASSVSSGEQYF
TRBD2	TRBJ2-1	TRBV5-4	.	TGTGCCAGCAGTCGGACTAGCGGGAGTCTTTACAATGAGCAGTTCTTC	CASSRTSGSLYNEQFF
TRBD1	TRBJ2-2	TRBV5-1	many	TGCGCCAGCATGGACAGGGAGGACGGGGAGCTGTTTTTT	CASMDREDGELFF
.	TRBJ1-3	TRBV7-9	.	TGCGCCAGTCACAGGGAACCTGGAAACACCATATATTTT	CASHREPGNTIYF
.	TRBJ1-2	TRBV30	many	TGTGCCTGGAGTGGAGGTCCGACGAACTATGGCTACACCTTC	CAWSGGPTNYGYTF
.	TRBJ2-6	TRBV5-6	few	TGTGCCAGCAGCACGGACGTCGCGGCTTACTCTGGGGCCAACGTCCTGACTTTC	CASSTDVAAYSGANVLTF
.	TRBJ1-1	TRBV14	.	TGTGCCAGCAGCCAATTCGGAGCTTCGAACACTGAAGCTTTCTTT	CASSQFGASNTEAFF
TRBD2	TRBJ2-2	TRBV7-2	many	TGTGCCAGCAGCTTAGCTTGGCCTAGCGGGAGCATGGTGAACACCGGGGAGCTGTTTTTT	CASSLAWPSGSMVNTGELFF
.	TRBJ2-5	TRBV14	few	TGTGCCAGCAGCCAAGCACAGGGATGGGTAGAGACCCAGTACTTC	CASSQAQGWVETQYF
TRBD1	TRBJ1-2	TRBV6-1	few	TGTGCCAGCAGAGCATCCGGACAGGGCTATGGCTACACCTTC	CASRASGQGYGYTF
.	TRBJ2-3	TRBV9	.	TGTGCCAGCAACAACGAGTGGGATACGCAGTATTTT	CASNNEWDTQYF
.	TRBJ2-7	TRBV6-1	many	TGTGCCAGCAGTGAACTTACGGCCTCCTACGAGCAGTACTTC	CASSELTASYEQYF
.	TRBJ2-5	TRBV6-6	many	TGTGCCAGCAGTTACGACAGCGCGGAGACCCAGTACTTC	CASSYDSAETQYF
TRBD1	TRBJ2-7	TRBV5-4	.	TGTGCCAGCAGCTTGGAGGGACAGGGAGGCGAGCAGTACTTC	CASSLEGQGGEQYF
TRBD1	TRBJ2-3	TRBV20-1	few	TGCAGTGCTCCCCCGGGACAGGGGGGTACAGATACGCAGTATTTT	CSAPPGQGGTDTQYF
.	TRBJ1-2	TRBV27	few	TGTGCCAGCAGTAGTAAGGGGAGCGGCTACACCTTC	CASSSKGSGYTF
.	TRBJ2-1	TRBV28	few	TGTGCCAGCAGTTCACAGGGCCTCAATGAGCAGTTCTTC	CASSSQGLNEQFF
TRBD2	TRBJ2-7	TRBV7-8	.	TGTGCCAGCAGAACTACTAGCGGTAGTTACGAGCAGTACTTC	CASRTTSGSYEQYF
TRBD2	TRBJ2-5	TRBV9	.	TGTGCCAGCAGCAAGGGGGTAGCGGGACAAGGAGAGACCCAGTACTTC	CASSKGVAGQGETQYF
.	TRBJ1-5	TRBV30	many	TGTGCCTGGAGTGACAGCTCTCAGCCCCAGCATTTT	CAWSDSSQPQHF
TRBD1	TRBJ2-7	TRBV28	many	TGTGCCAGCAGTCCAAGCGCGGGACAGGGTAATTTGAACGAGCAGTACTTC	CASSPSAGQGNLNEQYF
.	TRBJ2-2	TRBV12-3/TRBV12-4	few	TGTGCCAGCACCTCTCTAGGGGGGGGCGCTTCTAACACCGGGGAGCTGTTTTTT	CASTSLGGGASNTGELFF
TRBD1	TRBJ1-1	TRBV10-3	many	TGTGCCATCAGTGATGGAGGGGGCGGAGGAGCTTTCTTT	CAISDGGGGGAFF
TRBD2	TRBJ2-3	TRBV7-2	many	TGTGCCAGCAGCTTATATCCTAGCGGGAGTTTAGGAGATACGCAGTATTTT	CASSLYPSGSLGDTQYF
TRBD2	TRBJ2-2	TRBV19	.	TGTGCCAGTAGTCAACTAGCGGCCACCGGGGAGCTGTTTTTT	CASSQLAATGELFF
TRBD2	TRBJ2-5	TRBV15	many	TGTGCCACCAGCTTACTAGCGGGAGGGGAGACCCAGTACTTC	CATSLLAGGETQYF
TRBD2	TRBJ2-3	TRBV27	.	TGTGCCAGCGGTTTAATGGCGGGAGGGAGCACAGATACGCAGTATTTT	CASGLMAGGSTDTQYF
.	TRBJ1-2	TRBV28	few	TGTGCCAGCAGTTCCCAGGATGGCTACACCTTC	CASSSQDGYTF
.	TRBJ1-1	TRBV24-1	many	TGTGCCACCAGAAAGACAGGGAACACTGAAGCTTTCTTT	CATRKTGNTEAFF
.	TRBJ2-1	TRBV20-1	many	TGCAGTGCTAGAGGGGGTCTCCTGTTATACAATGAGCAGTTCTTC	CSARGGLLLYNEQFF
.	TRBJ2-7	TRBV28	many	TGTGCCAGCAGTTTTCTTCAGGGAGACGACGAGCAGTACTTC	CASSFLQGDDEQYF
TRBD1	TRBJ1-1	TRBV12-3/TRBV12-4	many	TGTGCCAGCAGCTCTTTGGGACAGCAGAACACTGAAGCTTTCTTT	CASSSLGQQNTEAFF
TRBD2	TRBJ2-1	TRBV19	.	TGTGCCAGTAGTAGCGCAGCGGGAGTGGGCAGTGAGCAGTTCTTC	CASSSAAGVGSEQFF
TRBD2	TRBJ2-1	TRBV6-1	many	TGTGCCAGCAGTGAGGGCGGGAGGGTCTACAATGAGCAGTTCTTC	CASSEGGRVYNEQFF
TRBD1	TRBJ1-2	TRBV5-1	.	TGCGCCAGCAGCTGGGCAGGGGGGCTAGAAGACTATGGCTACACCTTC	CASSWAGGLEDYGYTF
.	TRBJ1-5	TRBV24-1	many	TGTGCCACCAGTGCACAGGGAACGGACAATCAGCCCCAGCATTTT	CATSAQGTDNQPQHF
.	TRBJ2-7	TRBV28	many	TGTGCCAGCAGATTGGGACTTGGGGGCATCTACGAGCAGTACTTC	CASRLGLGGIYEQYF